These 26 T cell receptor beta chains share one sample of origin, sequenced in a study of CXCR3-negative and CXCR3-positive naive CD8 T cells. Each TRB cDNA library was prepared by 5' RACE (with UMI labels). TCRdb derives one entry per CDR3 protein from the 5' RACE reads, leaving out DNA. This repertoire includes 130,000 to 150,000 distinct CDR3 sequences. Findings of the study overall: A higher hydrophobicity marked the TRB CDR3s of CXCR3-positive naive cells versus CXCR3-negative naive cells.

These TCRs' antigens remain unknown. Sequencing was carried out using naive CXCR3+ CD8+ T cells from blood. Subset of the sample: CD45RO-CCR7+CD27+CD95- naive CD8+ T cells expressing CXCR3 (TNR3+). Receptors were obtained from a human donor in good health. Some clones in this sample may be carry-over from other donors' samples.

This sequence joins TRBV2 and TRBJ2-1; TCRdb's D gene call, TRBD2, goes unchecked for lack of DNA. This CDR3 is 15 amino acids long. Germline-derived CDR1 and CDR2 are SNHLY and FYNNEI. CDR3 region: CASSPGPTIYNEQFF.

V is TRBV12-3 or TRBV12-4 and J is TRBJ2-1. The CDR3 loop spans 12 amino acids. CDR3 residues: CASSRIDNEQFF.

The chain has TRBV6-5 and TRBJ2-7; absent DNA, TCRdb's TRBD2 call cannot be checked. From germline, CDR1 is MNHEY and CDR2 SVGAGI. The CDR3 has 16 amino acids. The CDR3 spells CASSYLSDSRFYEQYF.

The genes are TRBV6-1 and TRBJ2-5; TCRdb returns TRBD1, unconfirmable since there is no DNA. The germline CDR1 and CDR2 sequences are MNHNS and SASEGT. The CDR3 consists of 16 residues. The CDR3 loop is CASSGSLPGQIETQYF.

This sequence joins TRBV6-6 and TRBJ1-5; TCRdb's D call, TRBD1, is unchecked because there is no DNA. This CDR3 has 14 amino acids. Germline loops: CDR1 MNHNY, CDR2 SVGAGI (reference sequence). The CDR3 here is CASTPGDLNQPQHF.

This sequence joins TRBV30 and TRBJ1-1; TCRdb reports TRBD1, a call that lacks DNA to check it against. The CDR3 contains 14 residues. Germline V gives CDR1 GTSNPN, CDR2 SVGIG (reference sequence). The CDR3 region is CAWSQTPGYTEAFF.

The CDR3 protein is CASSPWTVHTEAFF. The chain links TRBV7-9 to TRBJ1-1; there is no DNA to check the TCRdb D call of TRBD1. The germline gives CDR1 SEHNR, CDR2 FQNEAQ (reference sequence). The CDR3 has 14 residues. Combining the CDR3 with reference TRBV7-9 and TRBJ1-1 gives the whole variable domain DTGVSQNPRHKITKRGQNVTFRCDPISEHNRLYWYRQTLGQGPEFLTYFQNEAQLEKSRLLSDRFSAERPKGSFSTLEIQRTEQGDSAMYLCASSPWTVHTEAFFGQGTRLTVV.

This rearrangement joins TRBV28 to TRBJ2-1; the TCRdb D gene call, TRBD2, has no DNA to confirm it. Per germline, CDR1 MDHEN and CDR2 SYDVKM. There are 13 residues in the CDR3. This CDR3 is CASTLGGADEQFF.

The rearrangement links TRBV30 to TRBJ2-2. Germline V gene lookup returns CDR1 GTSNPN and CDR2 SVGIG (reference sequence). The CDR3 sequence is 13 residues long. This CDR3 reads CAWSLGISGELFF.

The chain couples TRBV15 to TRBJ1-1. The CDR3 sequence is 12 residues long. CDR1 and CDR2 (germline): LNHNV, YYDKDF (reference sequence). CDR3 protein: CATSSENTEAFF.

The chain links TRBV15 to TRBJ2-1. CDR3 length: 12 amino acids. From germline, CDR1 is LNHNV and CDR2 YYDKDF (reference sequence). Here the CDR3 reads CATSPDLHEQFF.

The CDR3 loop is CASSQDPQIYEQYF. The chain joins TRBV4-1 to TRBJ2-7; without DNA, the TCRdb call of TRBD2 cannot be checked. This CDR3 contains 14 residues. CDR1 and CDR2 (germline): MGHRA, YSYEKL.

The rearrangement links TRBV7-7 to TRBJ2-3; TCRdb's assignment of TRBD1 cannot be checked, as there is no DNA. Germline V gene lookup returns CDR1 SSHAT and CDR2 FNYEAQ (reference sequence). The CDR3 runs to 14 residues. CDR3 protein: CPSSPGGRTDTQYF.

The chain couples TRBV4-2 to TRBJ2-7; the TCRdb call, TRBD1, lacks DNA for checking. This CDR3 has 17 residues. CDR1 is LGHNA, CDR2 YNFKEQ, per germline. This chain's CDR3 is CASSQEGPGQGFHEQYF.

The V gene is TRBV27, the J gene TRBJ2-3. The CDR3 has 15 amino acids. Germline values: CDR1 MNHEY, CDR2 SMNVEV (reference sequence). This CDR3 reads CASSLGGSSTDTQYF.

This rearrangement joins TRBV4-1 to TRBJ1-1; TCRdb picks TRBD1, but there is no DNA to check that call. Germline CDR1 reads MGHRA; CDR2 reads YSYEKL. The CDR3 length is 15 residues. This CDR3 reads CASSQEGQGVFEAFF.

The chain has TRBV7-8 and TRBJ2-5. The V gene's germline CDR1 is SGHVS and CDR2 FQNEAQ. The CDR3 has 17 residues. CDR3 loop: CASSPKTSGEYQETQYF.

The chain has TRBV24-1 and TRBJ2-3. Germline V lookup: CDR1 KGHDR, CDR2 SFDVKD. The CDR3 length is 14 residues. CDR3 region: CATSDDFPADTQYF.

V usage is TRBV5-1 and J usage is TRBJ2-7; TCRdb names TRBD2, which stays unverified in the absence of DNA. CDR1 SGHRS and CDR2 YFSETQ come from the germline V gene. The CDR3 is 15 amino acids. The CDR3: CASSLGAAATYEQYF.

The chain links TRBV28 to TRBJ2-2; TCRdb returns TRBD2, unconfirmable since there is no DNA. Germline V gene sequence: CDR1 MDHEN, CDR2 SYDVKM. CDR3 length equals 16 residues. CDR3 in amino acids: CASSELAGMRGGELFF.

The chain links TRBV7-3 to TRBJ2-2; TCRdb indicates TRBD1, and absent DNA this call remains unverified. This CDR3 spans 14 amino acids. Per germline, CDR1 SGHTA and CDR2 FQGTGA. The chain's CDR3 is CASSSGYNTGELFF.

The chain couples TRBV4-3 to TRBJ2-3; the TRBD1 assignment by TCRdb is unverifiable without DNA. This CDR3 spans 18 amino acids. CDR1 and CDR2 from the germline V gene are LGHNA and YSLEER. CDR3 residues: CASSQDRRTGGSADTQYF.

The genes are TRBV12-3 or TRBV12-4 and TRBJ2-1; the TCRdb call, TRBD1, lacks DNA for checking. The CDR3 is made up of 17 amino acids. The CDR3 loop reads CASSSIWGTGGYNEQFF.

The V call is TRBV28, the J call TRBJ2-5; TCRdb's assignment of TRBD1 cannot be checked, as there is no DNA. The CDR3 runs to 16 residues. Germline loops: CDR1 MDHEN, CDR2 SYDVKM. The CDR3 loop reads CASSLAGTGVEETQYF.

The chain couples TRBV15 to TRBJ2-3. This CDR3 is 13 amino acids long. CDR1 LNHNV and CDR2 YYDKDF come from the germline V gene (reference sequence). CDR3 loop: CATSRVGTDTQYF.

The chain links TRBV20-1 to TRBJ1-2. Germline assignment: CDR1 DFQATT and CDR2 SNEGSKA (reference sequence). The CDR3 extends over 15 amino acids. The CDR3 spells CSARVDGAQIYGYTF.